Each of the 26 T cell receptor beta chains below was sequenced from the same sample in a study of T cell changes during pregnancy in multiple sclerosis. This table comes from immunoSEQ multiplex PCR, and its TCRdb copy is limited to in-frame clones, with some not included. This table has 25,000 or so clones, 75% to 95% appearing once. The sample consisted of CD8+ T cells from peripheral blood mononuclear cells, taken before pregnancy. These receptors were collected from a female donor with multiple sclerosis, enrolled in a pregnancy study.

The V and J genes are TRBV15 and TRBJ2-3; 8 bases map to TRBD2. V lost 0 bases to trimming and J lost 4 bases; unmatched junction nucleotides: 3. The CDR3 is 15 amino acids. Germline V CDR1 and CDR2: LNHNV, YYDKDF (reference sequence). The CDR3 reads CATSRDGREADTQYF. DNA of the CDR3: TGTGCCACCAGCAGAGATGGGCGGGAGGCAGATACGCAGTATTTT.

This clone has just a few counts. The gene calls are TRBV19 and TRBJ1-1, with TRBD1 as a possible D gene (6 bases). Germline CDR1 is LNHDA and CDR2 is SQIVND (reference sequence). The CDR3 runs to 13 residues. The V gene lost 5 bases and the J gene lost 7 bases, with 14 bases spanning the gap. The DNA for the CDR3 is TGTGCCAGTAGTTGGGGGCAGTTGAATGAAGCTTTCTTT. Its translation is CASSWGQLNEAFF.

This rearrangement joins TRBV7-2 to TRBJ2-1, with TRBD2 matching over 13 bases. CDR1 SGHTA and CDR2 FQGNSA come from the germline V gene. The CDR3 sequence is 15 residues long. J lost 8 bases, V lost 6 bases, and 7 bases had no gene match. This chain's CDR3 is CASSRTSGRADEQFF. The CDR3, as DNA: TGTGCCAGCAGTCGAACTAGCGGGAGGGCCGATGAGCAGTTCTTC.

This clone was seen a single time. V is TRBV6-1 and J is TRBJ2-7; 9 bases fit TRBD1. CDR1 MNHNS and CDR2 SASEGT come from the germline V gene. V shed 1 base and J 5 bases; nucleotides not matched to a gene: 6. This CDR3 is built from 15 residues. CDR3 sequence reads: CASSEEGTGYHEQYF. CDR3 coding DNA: TGTGCCAGCAGTGAAGAGGGGACAGGGTACCACGAGCAGTACTTC.

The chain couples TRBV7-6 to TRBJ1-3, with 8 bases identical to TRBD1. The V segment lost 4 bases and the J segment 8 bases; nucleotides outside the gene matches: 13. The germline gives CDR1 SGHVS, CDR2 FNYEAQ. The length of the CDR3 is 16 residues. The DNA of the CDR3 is TGTGCCAGCAGCTCGCGACAGGGGCAACAAGGTTACACCATATATTTT. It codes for CASSSRQGQQGYTIYF.

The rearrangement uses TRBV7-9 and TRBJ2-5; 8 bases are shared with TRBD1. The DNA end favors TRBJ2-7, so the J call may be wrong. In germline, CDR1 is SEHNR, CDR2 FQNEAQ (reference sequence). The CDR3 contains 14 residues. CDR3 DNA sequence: TGTGCCAGCAGCTCCGGGACAGGTCGACACGAGCAGTACTTC. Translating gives CASSSGTGRHEQYF.

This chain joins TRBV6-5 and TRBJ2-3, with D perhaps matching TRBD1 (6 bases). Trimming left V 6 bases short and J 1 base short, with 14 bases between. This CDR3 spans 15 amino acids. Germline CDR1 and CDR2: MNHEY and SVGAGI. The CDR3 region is CASSPRTARTDTQYF. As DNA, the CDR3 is TGTGCCAGCAGCCCAAGGACAGCTCGCACAGATACGCAGTATTTT.

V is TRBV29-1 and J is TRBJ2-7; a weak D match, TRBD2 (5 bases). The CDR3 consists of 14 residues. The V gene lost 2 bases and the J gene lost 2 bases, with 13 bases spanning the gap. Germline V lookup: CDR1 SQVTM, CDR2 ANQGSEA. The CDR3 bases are TGCAGCGTTGAATTGGCTGGGAGTCCCTACGAGCAGTACTTC. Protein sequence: CSVELAGSPYEQYF.

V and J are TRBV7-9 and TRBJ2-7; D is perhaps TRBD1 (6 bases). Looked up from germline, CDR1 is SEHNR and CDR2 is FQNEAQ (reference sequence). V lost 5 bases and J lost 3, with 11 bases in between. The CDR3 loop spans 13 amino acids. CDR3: CASSNQDSYEQYF. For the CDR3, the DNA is TGTGCCAGCAGCAACCAGGACAGCTACGAGCAGTACTTC.

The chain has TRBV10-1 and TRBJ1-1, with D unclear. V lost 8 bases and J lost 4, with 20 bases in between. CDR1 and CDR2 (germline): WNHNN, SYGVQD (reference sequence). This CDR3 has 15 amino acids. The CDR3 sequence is CASLDPSGWGTEAFF. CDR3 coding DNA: TGCGCCAGCCTCGACCCCTCGGGATGGGGCACTGAAGCTTTCTTT.

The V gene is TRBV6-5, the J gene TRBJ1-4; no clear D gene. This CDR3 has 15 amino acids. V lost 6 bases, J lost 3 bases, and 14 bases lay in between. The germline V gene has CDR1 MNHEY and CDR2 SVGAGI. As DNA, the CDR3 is TGTGCCAGCAGCCTCTCGTGGGAGGCTAATGAAAAACTGTTTTTT. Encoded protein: CASSLSWEANEKLFF.

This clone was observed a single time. The CDR3 loop reads CASREHRRGSNQPQHF. CDR3 DNA sequence: TGTGCCAGCAGGGAACACCGAAGGGGAAGCAATCAGCCCCAGCATTTT. V gene TRBV6-1 combines with J gene TRBJ1-5; D is perhaps TRBD1 (5 bases). Trimming took off 6 bases at V and 1 base at J, with 16 bases between the two ends. The CDR3 contains 16 residues. Germline V gene data show CDR1 as MNHNS and CDR2 as SASEGT.

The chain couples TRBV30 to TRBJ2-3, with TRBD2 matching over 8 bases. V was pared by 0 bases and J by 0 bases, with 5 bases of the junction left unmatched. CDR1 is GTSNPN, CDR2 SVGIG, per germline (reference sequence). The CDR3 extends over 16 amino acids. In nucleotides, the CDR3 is TGTGCCTGGAGTGTAGGTCTAGCGGGTAGCACAGATACGCAGTATTTT. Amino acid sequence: CAWSVGLAGSTDTQYF.

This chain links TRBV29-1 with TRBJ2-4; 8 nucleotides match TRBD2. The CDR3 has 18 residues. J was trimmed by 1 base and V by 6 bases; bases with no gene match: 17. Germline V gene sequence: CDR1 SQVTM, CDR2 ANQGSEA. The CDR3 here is CSVLGTVGRAVAKNIQYF. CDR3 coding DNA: TGCAGCGTCCTGGGTACCGTCGGGAGGGCTGTGGCCAAAAACATTCAGTACTTC. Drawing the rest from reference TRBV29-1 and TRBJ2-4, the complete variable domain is SAVISQKPSRDICQRGTSLTIQCQVDSQVTMMFWYRQQPGQSLTLIATANQGSEATYESGFVIDKFPISRPNLTFSTLTVSNMSPEDSSIYLCSVLGTVGRAVAKNIQYFGAGTRLSVL.

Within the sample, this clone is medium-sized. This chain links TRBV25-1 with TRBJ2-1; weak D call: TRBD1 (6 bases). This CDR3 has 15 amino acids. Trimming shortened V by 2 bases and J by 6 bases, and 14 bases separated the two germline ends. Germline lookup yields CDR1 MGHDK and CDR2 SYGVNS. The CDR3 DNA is TGTGCCAGCAGTGAAGGAACCCGGGACATCAATGAGCAGTTCTTC. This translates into CASSEGTRDINEQFF.

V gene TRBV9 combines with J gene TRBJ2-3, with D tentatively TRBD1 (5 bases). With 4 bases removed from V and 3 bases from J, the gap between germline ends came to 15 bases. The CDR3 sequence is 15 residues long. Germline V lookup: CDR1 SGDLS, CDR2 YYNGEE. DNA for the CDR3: TGTGCCAGCAGCCTTAGAGGCAGGGAAACAGATACGCAGTATTTT. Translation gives CASSLRGRETDTQYF.

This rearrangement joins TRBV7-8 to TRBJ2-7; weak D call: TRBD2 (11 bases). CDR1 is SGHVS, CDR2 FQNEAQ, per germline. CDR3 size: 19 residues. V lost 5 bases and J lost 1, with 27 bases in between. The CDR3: CASSPTRTGGLAASYEQYF. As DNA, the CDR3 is TGTGCCAGCAGCCCCACCCGGACAGGGGGACTAGCGGCTTCCTACGAGCAGTACTTC.

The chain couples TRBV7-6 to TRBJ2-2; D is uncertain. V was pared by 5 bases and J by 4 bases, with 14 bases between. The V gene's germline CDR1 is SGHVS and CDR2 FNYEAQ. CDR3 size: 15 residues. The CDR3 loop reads CASSPLYPTTGELFF. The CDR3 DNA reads TGTGCCAGCAGCCCTTTGTACCCTACCACCGGGGAGCTGTTTTTT.

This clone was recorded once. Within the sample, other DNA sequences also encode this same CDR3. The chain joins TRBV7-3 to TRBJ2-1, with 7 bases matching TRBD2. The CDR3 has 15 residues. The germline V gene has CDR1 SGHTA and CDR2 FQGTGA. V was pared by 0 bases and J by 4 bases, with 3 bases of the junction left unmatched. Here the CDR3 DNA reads TGTGCCAGCAGCTTAACGGCTAGCGGATACAATGAGCAGTTCTTC. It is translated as CASSLTASGYNEQFF.

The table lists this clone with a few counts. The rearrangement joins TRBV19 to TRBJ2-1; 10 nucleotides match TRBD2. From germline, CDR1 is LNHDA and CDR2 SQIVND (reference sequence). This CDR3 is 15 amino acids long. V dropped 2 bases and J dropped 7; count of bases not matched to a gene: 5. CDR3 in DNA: TGTGCCAGTAGTATAATAACTAGCGGGAAAAATGAGCAGTTCTTC. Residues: CASSIITSGKNEQFF.

CDR3 sequence: CSVVEQNYNEQFF. In nucleotides, the CDR3 is TGCAGCGTTGTTGAACAGAACTACAATGAGCAGTTCTTC. This sequence joins TRBV29-1 and TRBJ2-1; the D is unclear. This CDR3 has 13 residues. The germline V gene encodes CDR1 SQVTM and CDR2 ANQGSEA. The V gene lost 4 bases and the J gene lost 3 bases, with 10 bases spanning the gap.

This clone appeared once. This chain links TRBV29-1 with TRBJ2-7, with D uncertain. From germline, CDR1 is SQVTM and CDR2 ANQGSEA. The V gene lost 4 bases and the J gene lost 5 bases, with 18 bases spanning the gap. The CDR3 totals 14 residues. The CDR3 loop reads CSVVTDLQSHEQYF. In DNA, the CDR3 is TGCAGCGTTGTTACAGACCTCCAAAGTCACGAGCAGTACTTC.

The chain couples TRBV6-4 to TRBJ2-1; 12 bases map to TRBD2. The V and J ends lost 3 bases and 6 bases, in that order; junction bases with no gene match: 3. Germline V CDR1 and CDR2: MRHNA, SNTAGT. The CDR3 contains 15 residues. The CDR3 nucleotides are TGTGCCAGCAGTGAGGGACTAGCGGGCGTCAATGAGCAGTTCTTC. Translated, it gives CASSEGLAGVNEQFF.

The CDR3 region is CASSPPGGGRTNNEQFF. The CDR3 DNA is TGTGCCAGCTCACCACCTGGTGGAGGGCGGACAAATAATGAGCAGTTCTTC. V is TRBV18 and J is TRBJ2-1; possible D gene TRBD2, 6 bases. The V end lost 0 bases, the J end lost 7 bases, and 19 bases lay between the germline ends. The CDR3 loop spans 17 amino acids. From germline, CDR1 is KGHSH and CDR2 LQKENI.

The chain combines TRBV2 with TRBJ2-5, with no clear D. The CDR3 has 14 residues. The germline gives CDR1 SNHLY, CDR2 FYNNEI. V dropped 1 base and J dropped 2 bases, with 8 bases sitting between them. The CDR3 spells CASSEGLIQETQYF. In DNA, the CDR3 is TGTGCCAGCAGTGAAGGACTTATTCAAGAGACCCAGTACTTC. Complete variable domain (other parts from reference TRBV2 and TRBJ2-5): EPEVTQTPSHQVTQMGQEVILRCVPISNHLYFYWYRQILGQKVEFLVSFYNNEISEKSEIFDDQFSVERPDGSNFTLKIRSTKLEDSAMYFCASSEGLIQETQYFGPGTRLLVL.

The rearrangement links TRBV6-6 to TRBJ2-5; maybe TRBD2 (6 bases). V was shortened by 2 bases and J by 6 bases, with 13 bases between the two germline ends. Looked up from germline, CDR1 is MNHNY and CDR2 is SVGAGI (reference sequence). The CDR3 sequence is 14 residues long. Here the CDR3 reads CASSYEGGLKTQYF. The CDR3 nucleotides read TGTGCCAGCAGTTACGAGGGAGGTCTAAAGACCCAGTACTTC.